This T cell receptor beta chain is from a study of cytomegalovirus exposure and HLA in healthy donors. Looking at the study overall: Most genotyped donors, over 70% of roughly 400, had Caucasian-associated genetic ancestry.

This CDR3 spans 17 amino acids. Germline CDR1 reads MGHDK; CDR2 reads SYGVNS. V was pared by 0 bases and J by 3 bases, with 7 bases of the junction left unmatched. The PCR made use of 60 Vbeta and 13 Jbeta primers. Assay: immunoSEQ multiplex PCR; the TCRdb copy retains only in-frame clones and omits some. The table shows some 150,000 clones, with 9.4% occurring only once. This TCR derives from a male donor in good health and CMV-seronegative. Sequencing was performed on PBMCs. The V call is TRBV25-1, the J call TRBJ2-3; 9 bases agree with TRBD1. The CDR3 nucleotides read TGTGCCAGCAGTGAATATCAGCCGGGACAGGGAACAGATACGCAGTATTTT. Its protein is CASSEYQPGQGTDTQYF. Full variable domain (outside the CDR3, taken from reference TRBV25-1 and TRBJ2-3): EADIYQTPRYLVIGTGKKITLECSQTMGHDKMYWYQQDPGMELHLIHYSYGVNSTEKGDLSSESTVSRIRTEHFPLTLESARPSHTSQYLCASSEYQPGQGTDTQYFGPGTRLTVL.